This TCR beta chain was found in a study of CD8 T cells in Susac syndrome (dated by TCRdb to 2018 to 2020). For the study in its entirety: Whether CD8+ T cell activation and differentiation in Susac syndrome was antigen driven was tested using repertoire sequencing. Results and caveats for the whole study, not just this receptor: The study acknowledged that relatively few individuals were included in the TCR sequencing and HLA analysis.

Peripheral blood CD8+ and CD4+ T cells from healthy donors, Susac syndrome patients and multiple sclerosis patients were profiled using high-throughput TCR beta sequencing. The multiple sclerosis controls were treatment-naive patients whose relapsing-remitting disease, either stable or active, fulfilled the revised McDonald criteria. Bulk CD8+ and CD4+ T cells were purified magnetically by negative isolation, whereas CD8+ TEMRA cells were enriched by FACS. Blood was drawn into EDTA tubes, processed within 24 hours, and PBMCs were isolated by density gradient centrifugation. PBMCs destined for TCR sequencing were cryopreserved in liquid nitrogen and later thawed in a 37 °C water bath. The sorted or isolated CD4+, CD8+ and CD8+ TEMRA cells reached a purity of at least 90%. RNA was extracted using the RNeasy kit, and about 0.5 to 1 ug of the RNA was reverse transcribed with random hexamers. The immunoSEQ multiplex PCR assay, which covers 54 Vbeta and 13 Jbeta segments, was used to amplify TCR beta CDR3 regions. To correct PCR amplification bias, a synthetic template baseline was used for both primer optimization and computational correction. The study's processing was this. Only productive sequences were kept, with reads annotated to V, D and J genes according to IMGT and analyzed in immunoSEQ Analyzer. To calculate clonality, Shannon entropy was normalized by log2 of the number of productive unique sequences and then subtracted from one. For each patient and control, public and private clones were evaluated among the 100 most prevalent clones. Clones were defined as Susac-specific when absent from the healthy and MS cohorts, from over a thousand published viral clones and from other ImmuneACCESS disease sequences. TCRdb applied fastp at Q25 and MiXCR to the public reads, then kept only in-frame beta chains. Entries are consolidated by CDR3 protein sequence, retaining the most common genes and DNA. The V and J calls and clone size are TCRdb's, not the authors'. Here the sample has tens of thousands of distinct CDR3 sequences; approximately 96% occur a single time. The top ten clonotypes cover roughly 0.11% of the sample.

Note on this clonotype: Its antigen is currently not known. Per-base qualities were not stored, and no clone one base away is much larger.

Inclusive of the bounding cysteine and phenylalanine, the CDR3 is 16 residues long. This entry keeps only the CDR3 DNA: 48 bases, framed from base 1. Relative to germline, V is missing 4 bases and J is missing 4 bases, with 11 bases of the junction outside any gene match. From a lookup of the germline V gene (reference sequence), CDR1 and CDR2 are LGHDT and YNNKEL. What was sequenced was CD4+ T cells from PBMCs. This TCR was sampled from a human donor with multiple sclerosis. The sequence joins TRBV3-1 to TRBJ2-7; 9 junctional bases match TRBD2. In nucleotides, the sequence is TGTGCCAGCAGCCGAGCTGGGCGGGGGGGCAGGTACGAGCAGTACTTC. It is translated as CASSRAGRGGRYEQYF.